These 7 T cell receptor beta chains came from one sample sequenced in a study of shared clonotypes between healthy human individuals. Profiled with immunoSEQ multiplex PCR; TCRdb holds only in-frame clones, not every one. Among 550,000 to 850,000 clones, approximately 72% were seen once, and the ten largest hold more than 1.5%. Specimen: memory CD4+ T cells sorted from blood. Regarding subset: CD45RA-negative fraction. These receptors came from a woman aged 25-40 years in good health.

The chain's CDR3 is CASSELGTGELFF. The DNA of the CDR3 is TGTGCCAGCAGCGAACTTGGGACCGGGGAGCTGTTTTTT. J is TRBJ2-2 and V is TRBV2; D is unresolved. The CDR3 is 13 amino acids. Germline-derived CDR1 and CDR2 are SNHLY and FYNNEI. V was pared by 6 bases and J by 5 bases, with 10 bases between.

The rearrangement joins TRBV28 to TRBJ1-5; 8 positions agree with TRBD1. The germline V gene encodes CDR1 MDHEN and CDR2 SYDVKM. Losses at the gene ends were 6 bases for V and 9 bases for J; bases not matched to a gene: 4. This CDR3 contains 12 residues. The chain's CDR3 is CASSRGPGPQHF. DNA for the CDR3: TGTGCCAGCAGCAGGGGGCCGGGGCCCCAGCATTTT.

V gene TRBV10-3 combines with J gene TRBJ2-3; no clear D. With 4 bases removed from V and 2 bases from J, the gap between germline ends came to 10 bases. Germline V lookup: CDR1 ENHRY, CDR2 SYGVKD. The CDR3 totals 14 residues. CDR3 protein: CAISAQTYTDTQYF. DNA of the CDR3: TGTGCCATCAGTGCACAGACTTACACAGATACGCAGTATTTT.

The chain is built from TRBV5-1 and TRBJ2-5; D perhaps matches TRBD2 (7 bases). Germline V gene lookup returns CDR1 SGHRS and CDR2 YFSETQ. V lost 2 bases and J lost 3, with 14 bases in between. The CDR3 contains 15 residues. This CDR3 reads CASSFQGRDKETQYF. The CDR3 DNA sequence: TGCGCCAGCAGCTTTCAGGGGAGGGACAAAGAGACCCAGTACTTC.

This clone was seen ten or more times. J is TRBJ1-2 and V is TRBV14; 7 bases are a match to TRBD1. The V gene end was trimmed by 0 bases and the J gene end by 3 bases; junction bases not matched to a gene: 1. This CDR3 spans 14 amino acids. Germline V gene data show CDR1 as SGHDN and CDR2 as FVKESK. The CDR3 region has the DNA TGTGCCAGCAGCCAAGATCAGGGGGACTATGGCTACACCTTC. Its protein is CASSQDQGDYGYTF. Supplemented by reference TRBV14 and TRBJ1-2, the full variable domain reads EAGVTQFPSHSVIEKGQTVTLRCDPISGHDNLYWYRRVMGKEIKFLLHFVKESKQDESGMPNNRFLAERTGGTYSTLKVQPAELEDSGVYFCASSQDQGDYGYTFGSGTRLTVV.

This clone was seen only once. This sequence joins TRBV4-2 and TRBJ2-7; TRBD2 matches at 16 bases. Germline CDR1 LGHNA, CDR2 YNFKEQ. This CDR3 region has 18 residues. The V gene end was trimmed by 5 bases and the J gene end by 2 bases; junction bases not matched to a gene: 9. The CDR3 DNA follows: TGTGCCAGCAGCTCGCCGGGACTAGCGGGAGGGTTCCCCTACGAGCAGTACTTC. Protein: CASSSPGLAGGFPYEQYF.

The J gene is TRBJ2-3, the V gene TRBV5-1; D perhaps matches TRBD2 (5 bases). Germline lookup yields CDR1 SGHRS and CDR2 YFSETQ. The CDR3 consists of 15 residues. Deletions cut 2 bases from V and 3 bases from J, with 13 bases between. For the CDR3, the DNA is TGCGCCAGCAGCTTCGAGGGAGCGGTAACAGATACGCAGTATTTT. It specifies CASSFEGAVTDTQYF.